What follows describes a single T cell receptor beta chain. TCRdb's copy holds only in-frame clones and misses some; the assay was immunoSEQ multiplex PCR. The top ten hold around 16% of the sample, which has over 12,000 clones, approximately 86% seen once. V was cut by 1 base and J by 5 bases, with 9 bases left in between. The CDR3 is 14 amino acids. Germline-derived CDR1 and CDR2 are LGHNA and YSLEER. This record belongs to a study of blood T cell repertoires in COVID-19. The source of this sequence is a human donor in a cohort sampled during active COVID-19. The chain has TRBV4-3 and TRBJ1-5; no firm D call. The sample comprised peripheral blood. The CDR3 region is CASSQGLLDQPQHF. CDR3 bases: TGCGCCAGCAGCCAAGGACTCTTAGATCAGCCCCAGCATTTT.